The clone carrying this T cell receptor (beta chain) was recorded at least ten times. Its antigen remains unknown. The data derive from a study of neurological immune-mediated disorders. CDR1 and CDR2 (germline): SQVTM, ANQGSEA. The CDR3 runs to 13 residues. Trimming cost V 2 bases and J 5 bases, with 12 bases left between them. By 5'RACE with 10-nucleotide random UMIs, the cDNA was made. TCRdb independently ran MiXCR on the 5' RACE reads; one entry per CDR3 protein. The data contain roughly 100,000 distinct CDR3 sequences, roughly 3.5% of them seen just once; the ten biggest clones take up around 6%. Study-wide results and limits: Phylogenetic grouping assigned the repertoires of 18 of 34 multiple sclerosis patients to one related-CDR3 cluster, which constitutes a possible signature. The absence of any CDR3 amino acid sequence shared by expanded clones across subjects suggests that repertoires were private in all groups.

Unsorted libraries were prepared from 2 million PBMCs that had been stored at -80 C. The sample taken for sequencing was PBMCs. The TCR comes from a woman in her late teens or twenties with multiple sclerosis. The V and J genes are TRBV29-1 and TRBJ1-1, with D maybe TRBD1 (5 bases). CDR3 bases: TGCAGCGTTGAAATAGGGGTTATAACTGAAGCTTTCTTT. It codes for CSVEIGVITEAFF.